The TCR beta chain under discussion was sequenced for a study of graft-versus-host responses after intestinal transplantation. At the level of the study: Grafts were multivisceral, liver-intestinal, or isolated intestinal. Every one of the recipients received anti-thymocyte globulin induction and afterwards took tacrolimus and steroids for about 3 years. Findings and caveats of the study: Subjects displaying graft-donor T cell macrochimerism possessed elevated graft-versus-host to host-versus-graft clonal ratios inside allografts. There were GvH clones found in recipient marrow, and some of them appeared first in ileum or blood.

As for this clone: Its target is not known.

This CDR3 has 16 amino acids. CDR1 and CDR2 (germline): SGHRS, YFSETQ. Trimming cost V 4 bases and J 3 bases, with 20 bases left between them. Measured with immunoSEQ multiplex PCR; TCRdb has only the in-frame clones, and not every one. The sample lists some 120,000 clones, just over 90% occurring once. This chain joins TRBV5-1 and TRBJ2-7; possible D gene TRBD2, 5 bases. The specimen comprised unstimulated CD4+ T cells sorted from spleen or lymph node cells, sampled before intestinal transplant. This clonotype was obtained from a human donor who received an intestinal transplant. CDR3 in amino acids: CASSITRVKILYEQYF. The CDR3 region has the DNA TGCGCCAGCAGCATCACTAGGGTGAAGATCCTCTACGAGCAGTACTTC. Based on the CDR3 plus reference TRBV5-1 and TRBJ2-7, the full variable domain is KAGVTQTPRYLIKTRGQQVTLSCSPISGHRSVSWYQQTPGQGLQFLFEYFSETQRNKGNFPGRFSGRQFSNSRSEMNVSTLELGDSALYLCASSITRVKILYEQYFGPGTRLTVT.